A single sample is the source of the 21 T cell receptor beta chains below, sequenced in a study of beta chain features in type 1 diabetes. Reverse transcription of all isolated RNA meant that expressed TCRB transcripts were sequenced. Libraries were prepared by immunoSEQ multiplex PCR; TCRdb keeps only in-frame clonotypes and omits some of them. The sample carries over 500,000 clones, less than 20% recorded once. Input material: naive CD4+ T cells from blood. These receptors all come from a man in his late teens or twenties in good health.

The chain couples TRBV28 to TRBJ1-6, with D possibly TRBD1 on 5 matching bases. Trimming pared 5 bases from V and 11 bases from J, leaving 13 bases between. Germline CDR1 reads MDHEN; CDR2 reads SYDVKM. This CDR3 contains 13 residues. The CDR3 protein is CASSGRVQTPLHF. The CDR3 DNA reads as TGTGCCAGCAGTGGCAGGGTGCAGACACCCCTCCACTTT.

This clone has a handful of counts. The rearrangement uses TRBV5-1 and TRBJ1-2; no reliable D call. Trimming stripped 5 bases from V and 3 bases from J, with 5 bases between. The CDR3 covers 11 residues. Per germline, CDR1 SGHRS and CDR2 YFSETQ. The CDR3, as DNA: TGCGCCAGCAGGGCTGACTATGGCTACACCTTC. Translated, it gives CASRADYGYTF.

This clone was observed a handful of times. The chain joins TRBV7-3 to TRBJ2-5, with 9 bases matching TRBD1. CDR1 is SGHTA, CDR2 FQGTGA, per germline. This CDR3 is 14 amino acids long. Trimming removed 7 bases from V and 7 bases from J; junction bases left unmatched: 10. The CDR3 sequence is CASNPGQGLVTQYF. DNA for the CDR3: TGTGCCAGCAACCCCGGACAGGGGTTGGTGACCCAGTACTTC. Variable domain in full (rest from reference TRBV7-3 and TRBJ2-5): GAGVSQTPSNKVTEKGKYVELRCDPISGHTALYWYRQSLGQGPEFLIYFQGTGAADDSGLPNDRFFAVRPEGSVSTLKIQRTERGDSAVYLCASNPGQGLVTQYFGPGTRLLVL.

The gene calls are TRBV5-1 and TRBJ2-4; tentatively, D is TRBD2 (6 bases). V lost 0 bases and J lost 5, with 18 bases in between. Germline lookup yields CDR1 SGHRS and CDR2 YFSETQ. CDR3 length equals 17 residues. The CDR3 here is CASSLGLAERLENIQYF. The DNA for the CDR3 is TGCGCCAGCAGCTTGGGGTTAGCGGAGCGTCTCGAAAACATTCAGTACTTC.

The rearrangement joins TRBV28 to TRBJ2-3, with 8 bases fitting TRBD2. The CDR3 spans 17 residues. V was pared by 6 bases and J by 1 base, with 12 bases of the junction left unmatched. CDR1 and CDR2 (germline): MDHEN, SYDVKM. CDR3 DNA: TGTGCCAGCAGCCCGATCGGGCGGGGGGCCCGCACAGATACGCAGTATTTT. Its translation is CASSPIGRGARTDTQYF.

On this clone: This sequence may be a read error, since a much larger clone differs from it by one base. The V call is TRBV5-4, the J call TRBJ2-5; TRBD1 matches 7 bases. The V and J ends lost 4 bases and 2 bases, in that order; junction bases with no gene match: 2. In germline, CDR1 is SGHNT, CDR2 YYREEE (reference sequence). This CDR3 has 13 residues. CDR3 nucleotides: TGTGCCAGCAGCCGGGGACAGCAAGAGACCCAGTACTTC. It is translated as CASSRGQQETQYF.

This clone was observed a handful of times. The V gene is TRBV7-9, the J gene TRBJ2-7; D ambiguous. The V and J ends lost 9 bases and 9 bases respectively, with 9 bases between them. CDR1 and CDR2 (germline): SEHNR, FQNEAQ (reference sequence). This CDR3 spans 9 amino acids. CDR3 sequence reads: CARRGGQYF. Written as DNA, the CDR3 is TGTGCCAGGAGAGGTGGGCAGTACTTC.

This clone showed up just a few times. This chain connects TRBV5-1 to TRBJ2-3; D is ambiguous. CDR3 size: 14 residues. V was trimmed by 0 bases and J by 2 bases, leaving 7 bases between them. Germline CDR1 and CDR2: SGHRS and YFSETQ. CDR3 region: CASSLDEYTDTQYF. The CDR3 nucleotides are TGCGCCAGCAGCTTGGATGAATACACAGATACGCAGTATTTT.

The CDR3 protein is CASSLEGLRNTQYF. The CDR3 DNA is TGTGCCAGCAGCTTAGAGGGCTTAAGGAACACGCAGTATTTT. This chain connects TRBV11-2 to TRBJ2-3; D remains ambiguous. Per germline, CDR1 SGHAT and CDR2 FQNNGV. With 0 bases removed from V and 9 bases from J, the gap between germline ends came to 13 bases. The CDR3 runs 14 residues. The full variable domain, its missing parts supplied by reference TRBV11-2 and TRBJ2-3, is EAGVAQSPRYKIIEKRQSVAFWCNPISGHATLYWYQQILGQGPKLLIQFQNNGVVDDSQLPKDRFSAERLKGVDSTLKIQPAKLEDSAVYLCASSLEGLRNTQYFGPGTRLTVL.

The V call is TRBV9, the J call TRBJ1-1; D ambiguous. Trimming removed 3 bases from V and 3 bases from J, with 12 bases in between. The germline gives CDR1 SGDLS, CDR2 YYNGEE. This CDR3 has 14 residues. CDR3 DNA sequence: TGTGCCAGCAGCGCCCTCGGTGCGTACACTGAAGCTTTCTTT. Translating gives CASSALGAYTEAFF. Together with reference TRBV9 and TRBJ1-1, the CDR3 gives the full variable domain: DSGVTQTPKHLITATGQRVTLRCSPRSGDLSVYWYQQSLDQGLQFLIQYYNGEERAKGNILERFSAQQFPDLHSELNLSSLELGDSALYFCASSALGAYTEAFFGQGTRLTVV.

There are a few counts of this clone. The gene calls are TRBV7-2 and TRBJ2-3; no clear D. This CDR3 comprises 14 residues. V lost 2 bases, J lost 2 bases, and 8 bases lay in between. Germline lookup yields CDR1 SGHTA and CDR2 FQGNSA. In DNA, the CDR3 is TGTGCCAGCAGCTTAAACGGGCCCACAGATACGCAGTATTTT. This sequence encodes CASSLNGPTDTQYF.

V is TRBV9 and J is TRBJ2-3; D might be TRBD1 (5 bases). Looked up from germline, CDR1 is SGDLS and CDR2 is YYNGEE. The CDR3 extends over 15 amino acids. V lost 4 bases and J lost 0, with 12 bases in between. Here the CDR3 DNA reads TGTGCCAGCAGCCCCCGGACATTTAGCACAGATACGCAGTATTTT. It encodes CASSPRTFSTDTQYF.

This clone was seen once. CDR3 nucleotide sequence: TGTGCCAGCAGCTCCACGTCGGGACGGCACACTGAAGCTTTCTTT. Translating it yields CASSSTSGRHTEAFF. V and J are TRBV7-8 and TRBJ1-1; D might be TRBD1 (5 bases). This CDR3 is 15 amino acids long. Trimming left V 4 bases short and J 3 bases short, with 15 bases between. The germline V gene encodes CDR1 SGHVS and CDR2 FQNEAQ.

This clone showed up just a few times. The CDR3 DNA reads as TGTGCCAGCTCACCGATGGGCAGGGGTTACGAGCAGTACTTC. This translates into CASSPMGRGYEQYF. The genes are TRBV18 and TRBJ2-7, with D possibly TRBD1 on 6 matching bases. The CDR3 length is 14 residues. V was cut by 3 bases and J by 4 bases, with 13 bases left in between. In germline, CDR1 is KGHSH, CDR2 LQKENI.

The DNA for the CDR3 is TGTGCCAGCAGCTTAAGGGACAGGGGATACAATGAGCAGTTCTTC. This codes for CASSLRDRGYNEQFF. The genes are TRBV7-8 and TRBJ2-1; 10 bases match TRBD1. Trimming removed 2 bases from V and 4 bases from J; junction bases left unmatched: 2. This CDR3 has 15 residues. The germline V gene encodes CDR1 SGHVS and CDR2 FQNEAQ.

The chain uses TRBV29-1 and TRBJ1-2; 9 nucleotides match TRBD1. J lost 0 bases, V lost 6 bases, and 5 bases had no gene match. Germline CDR1 reads SQVTM; CDR2 reads ANQGSEA. This CDR3 has 14 amino acids. CDR3: CSVGQGRTNYGYTF. CDR3 bases: TGCAGCGTAGGACAGGGGCGGACTAACTATGGCTACACCTTC.

This clone occurred a few times. V usage is TRBV11-3 and J usage is TRBJ2-7, with 12 bases fitting TRBD1. V was clipped by 4 bases and J by 7 bases; unmatched bases: 11. The CDR3 length is 16 residues. In germline, CDR1 is SGHNT, CDR2 YENEEA. The CDR3 loop reads CASSYARGQGAGEQYF. Written as DNA, the CDR3 is TGTGCCAGCAGCTACGCCCGGGGACAGGGGGCAGGGGAGCAGTACTTC. The full variable domain, its missing parts supplied by reference TRBV11-3 and TRBJ2-7, is EAGVVQSPRYKIIEKKQPVAFWCNPISGHNTLYWYLQNLGQGPELLIRYENEEAVDDSQLPKDRFSAERLKGVDSTLKIQPAELGDSAVYLCASSYARGQGAGEQYFGPGTRLTVT.

The CDR3 region has the DNA TGTGCCAGCAGCCAAGAGAACAGGGATGATGGCTACACCTTC. Residues: CASSQENRDDGYTF. V gene TRBV4-2 combines with J gene TRBJ1-2, with a weak D call TRBD1 (6 bases). CDR1 is LGHNA, CDR2 YNFKEQ, per germline. The V end lost 0 bases, the J end lost 6 bases, and 11 bases lay between the germline ends. The CDR3 has 14 amino acids.

The chain has TRBV5-1 and TRBJ2-2; D gene uncertain. The CDR3 contains 13 residues. The V gene lost 9 bases and the J gene lost 0 bases, with 9 bases spanning the gap. The germline V gene has CDR1 SGHRS and CDR2 YFSETQ. The CDR3 DNA follows: TGCGCCACCGGGCTAACGAACACCGGGGAGCTGTTTTTT. Amino acid sequence: CATGLTNTGELFF.

The rearrangement uses TRBV18 and TRBJ1-4; tentative D call: TRBD1 (6 bases). The germline gives CDR1 KGHSH, CDR2 LQKENI. Trimming left V 1 base short and J 8 bases short, with 8 bases between. The CDR3 contains 13 residues. In nucleotides, the CDR3 is TGTGCCAGCTCACCACTTCAGGGGGAAAAACTGTTTTTT. This translates into CASSPLQGEKLFF.

The chain is built from TRBV5-1 and TRBJ2-1, with a weak D call TRBD2 (10 bases). The CDR3 is 20 amino acids. V was trimmed by 0 bases and J by 2 bases, leaving 24 bases between them. Germline-derived CDR1 and CDR2 are SGHRS and YFSETQ. CDR3 DNA sequence: TGCGCCAGCAGCTTGGTCGGGACAGGGTCAGCGGGAGGGACCTACAATGAGCAGTTCTTC. Translating gives CASSLVGTGSAGGTYNEQFF. The full variable domain, with the rest looked up from reference TRBV5-1 and TRBJ2-1, is KAGVTQTPRYLIKTRGQQVTLSCSPISGHRSVSWYQQTPGQGLQFLFEYFSETQRNKGNFPGRFSGRQFSNSRSEMNVSTLELGDSALYLCASSLVGTGSAGGTYNEQFFGPGTRLTVL.